This T cell receptor beta chain comes out of a study of human T cells and chemical hapten exposure. This CDR3 has 14 residues. Trimming took 2 bases from V and 2 from J, leaving 9 bases between them. The germline V gene has CDR1 SGHRS and CDR2 YFSETQ. The sample's time point: patch test 1, 2 weeks after DPC sensitization. As for treatment: therapeutic diphenylcyclopropenone sensitization with weekly scalp DPC. Using its own MiXCR run on the RACE reads, TCRdb lists one record per CDR3 protein. The table records approximately 100,000 distinct CDR3 sequences, about 11% of them present only once. The receptor comes from a woman aged 40 to 50 with alopecia areata. Some clones in this sample may be carry-over from other donors' samples. The chain is built from TRBV5-1 and TRBJ2-3; D gene unclear. The sequencing used whole blood, collected in connection with sensitization to the hapten diphenylcyclopropenone (DPC). CDR3 amino acids: CASSLGVDTDTQYF. The CDR3, as DNA: TGCGCCAGCAGCTTAGGAGTCGACACAGATACGCAGTATTTT.